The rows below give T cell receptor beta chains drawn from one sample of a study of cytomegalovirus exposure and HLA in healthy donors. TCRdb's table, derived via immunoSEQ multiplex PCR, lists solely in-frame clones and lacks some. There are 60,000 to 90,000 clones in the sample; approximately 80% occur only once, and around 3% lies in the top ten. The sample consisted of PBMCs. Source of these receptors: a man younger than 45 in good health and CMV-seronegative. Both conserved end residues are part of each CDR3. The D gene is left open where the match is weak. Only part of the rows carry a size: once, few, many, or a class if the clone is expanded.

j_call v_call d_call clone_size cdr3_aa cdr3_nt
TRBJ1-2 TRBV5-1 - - CASSPLADTNYGYTF TGCGCCAGCAGCCCCCTGGCGGATACTAACTATGGCTACACCTTC
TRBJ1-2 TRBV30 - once CAWSSGLNYGYTF TGTGCCTGGAGCTCAGGACTAAACTATGGCTACACCTTC
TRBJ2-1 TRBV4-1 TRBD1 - CASSQGPLGQGYNEQFF TGCGCCAGCAGCCAGGGTCCTTTAGGACAGGGATACAATGAGCAGTTCTTC
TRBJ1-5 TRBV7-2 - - CASSPEYSNQPQHF TGTGCCAGCAGCCCCGAGTATAGCAATCAGCCCCAGCATTTT
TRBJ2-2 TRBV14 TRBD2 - CASSQDLGGLAGNTGELFF TGTGCCAGCAGCCAAGATCTAGGGGGACTAGCGGGAAACACCGGGGAGCTGTTTTTT
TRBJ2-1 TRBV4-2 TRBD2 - CASSQSTSGEFNEQFF TGTGCCAGCAGCCAATCGACTAGCGGGGAGTTCAATGAGCAGTTCTTC
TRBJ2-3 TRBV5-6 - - CASSFKARDTQYF TGTGCCAGCAGCTTTAAAGCCCGAGATACGCAGTATTTT
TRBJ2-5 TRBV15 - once CATSPRSPWETQYF TGTGCCACCAGCCCCCGGAGCCCTTGGGAGACCCAGTACTTC
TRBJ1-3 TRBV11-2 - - CASSPGGFSGNTIYF TGTGCCAGCAGCCCCGGGGGATTCTCTGGAAACACCATATATTTT
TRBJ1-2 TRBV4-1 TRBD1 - CASSQERRGQVLRGYTF TGCGCCAGCAGCCAAGAAAGGAGAGGACAGGTATTGCGAGGCTACACCTTC
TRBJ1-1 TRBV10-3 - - CAISREGRNEAFF TGTGCCATCAGTAGGGAGGGGAGGAATGAAGCTTTCTTT
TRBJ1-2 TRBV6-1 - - CASSYAYGYTF TGTGCCAGCAGTTACGCGTATGGCTACACCTTC
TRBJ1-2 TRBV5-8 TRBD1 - CASGEGTDYHGYTF TGTGCCAGCGGAGAAGGGACAGACTACCATGGCTACACCTTC
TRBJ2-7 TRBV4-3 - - CASSQEQGRESEQYF TGCGCCAGCAGCCAAGAACAGGGCAGGGAATCCGAGCAGTACTTC
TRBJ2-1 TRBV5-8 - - CARAKGLYNEQFF TGTGCCAGAGCAAAGGGGCTCTACAATGAGCAGTTCTTC
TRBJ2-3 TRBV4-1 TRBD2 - CASSQDTAGGRTDTQYF TGCGCCAGCAGCCAAGATACCGCGGGGGGCCGCACAGATACGCAGTATTTT
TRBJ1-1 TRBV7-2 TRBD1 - CASSSQGARDGTEAFF TGTGCCAGCAGCTCTCAGGGGGCGCGAGATGGAACTGAAGCTTTCTTT
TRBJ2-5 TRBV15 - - CATRPRRGRRETQYF TGTGCCACCAGACCCCGCAGGGGGAGGCGTGAGACCCAGTACTTC
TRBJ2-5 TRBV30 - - CAWMGLPRGTQYF TGTGCCTGGATGGGATTGCCTCGGGGGACCCAGTACTTC
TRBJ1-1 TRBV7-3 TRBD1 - CASSSQDRGEAFF TGTGCCAGCAGCTCTCAAGACAGGGGTGAAGCTTTCTTT
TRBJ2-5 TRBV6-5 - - CASSYSASVGEETQYF TGTGCCAGCAGTTACTCGGCTTCGGTGGGAGAGGAAACCCAGTACTTC
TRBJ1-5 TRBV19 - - CASKGGRMSNQPQHF TGTGCCAGTAAGGGGGGGCGCATGAGCAATCAGCCCCAGCATTTT
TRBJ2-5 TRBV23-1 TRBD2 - CASSLKRETPGETQYF TGCGCCAGCAGTCTTAAGCGGGAGACCCCAGGAGAGACCCAGTACTTC
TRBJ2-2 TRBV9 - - CASSGSRTRYATGELFF TGTGCCAGCAGCGGGTCGCGCACTAGGTACGCCACCGGGGAGCTGTTTTTT
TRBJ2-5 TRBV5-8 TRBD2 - CASIRPSGQETQYF TGTGCCAGCATTCGTCCTAGCGGGCAAGAGACCCAGTACTTC
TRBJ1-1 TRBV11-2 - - CASSTQAGLEAFF TGTGCCAGCAGCACCCAAGCGGGTCTTGAAGCTTTCTTT
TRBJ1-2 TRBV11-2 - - CASSRTEGRYTF TGTGCCAGCAGCCGGACGGAGGGCCGCTACACCTTC
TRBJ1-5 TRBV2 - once CASNEGSDQPQHF TGTGCCAGCAACGAGGGCTCGGATCAGCCCCAGCATTTT
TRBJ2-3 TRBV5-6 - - CASSLVLTGKTTDTQYF TGTGCCAGCAGCTTGGTTTTAACAGGAAAAACCACAGATACGCAGTATTTT
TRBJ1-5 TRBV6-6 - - CASSVTAQPQHF TGTGCCAGCAGCGTGACAGCTCAGCCCCAGCATTTT
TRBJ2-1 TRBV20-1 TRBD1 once CSANRGPEQFF TGCAGTGCTAACAGGGGACCCGAGCAGTTCTTC
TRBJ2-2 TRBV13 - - CASTFGVITGELFF TGTGCCAGCACCTTCGGGGTCATTACCGGGGAGCTGTTTTTT
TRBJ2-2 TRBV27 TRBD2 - CASTPGGAPGELFF TGTGCCAGTACCCCGGGGGGGGCCCCCGGGGAGCTGTTTTTT
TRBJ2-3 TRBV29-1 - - CSVGQLGYTDTQYF TGCAGCGTGGGCCAATTAGGTTACACAGATACGCAGTATTTT
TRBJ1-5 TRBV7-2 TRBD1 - CASSLRTGQDQPQHF TGTGCCAGCAGCTTGCGGACCGGACAGGATCAGCCCCAGCATTTT
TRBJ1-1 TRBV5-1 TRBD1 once CASSPGTGFTEAFF TGCGCCAGCAGTCCCGGGACAGGGTTCACTGAAGCTTTCTTT
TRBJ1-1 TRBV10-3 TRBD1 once CAISESPGQGGSAFF TGTGCCATCAGTGAGTCTCCGGGACAGGGTGGTTCGGCTTTCTTT
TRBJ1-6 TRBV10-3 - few CASHRDINSPLHF TGTGCCAGCCACAGGGACATTAATTCACCCCTCCACTTT
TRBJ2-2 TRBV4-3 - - CASSQDTGHNTGELFF TGCGCCAGCAGCCAAGATACAGGACACAACACCGGGGAGCTGTTTTTT
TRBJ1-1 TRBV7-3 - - CASSLWGDTEAFF TGTGCCAGCAGCTTATGGGGGGACACTGAAGCTTTCTTT
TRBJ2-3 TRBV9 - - CASSVDVRVLPTDTQYF TGTGCCAGCAGCGTAGATGTGAGGGTTCTTCCCACAGATACGCAGTATTTT
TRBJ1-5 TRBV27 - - CASSLTQGLGQPQHF TGTGCCAGCAGTTTAACACAGGGTCTAGGTCAGCCCCAGCATTTT
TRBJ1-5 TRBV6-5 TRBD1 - CASSTQGNQPQHF TGTGCCAGCAGCACACAGGGGAATCAGCCCCAGCATTTT
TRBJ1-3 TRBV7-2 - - CASRPTGSGNTIYF TGTGCCAGCAGGCCCACAGGGTCTGGAAACACCATATATTTT
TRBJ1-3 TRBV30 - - CAWSKDSNTGNTIYF TGTGCCTGGAGCAAGGACAGTAATACTGGAAACACCATATATTTT
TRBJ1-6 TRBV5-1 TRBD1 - CASSVGQMNSPLHF TGCGCCAGCAGCGTGGGACAGATGAATTCACCCCTCCACTTT
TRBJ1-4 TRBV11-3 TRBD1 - CASSSRGHGEKLFF TGTGCCAGCAGCTCCAGGGGGCATGGTGAAAAACTGTTTTTT
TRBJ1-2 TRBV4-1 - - CASSQDRVGYTF TGCGCCAGCAGCCAAGACAGGGTCGGCTACACCTTC
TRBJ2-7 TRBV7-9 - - CASSLAYPRDYEQYF TGTGCCAGCAGCTTAGCGTATCCCAGGGACTACGAGCAGTACTTC
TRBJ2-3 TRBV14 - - CASSQGTLTDTQYF TGTGCCAGCAGCCAAGGGACACTCACAGATACGCAGTATTTT
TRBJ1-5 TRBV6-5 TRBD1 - CASSSPGQGGNQPQHF TGTGCCAGCAGTTCACCGGGACAGGGTGGCAATCAGCCCCAGCATTTT
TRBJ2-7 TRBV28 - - CASSYVRQIPSSYEQYF TGTGCCAGCAGTTACGTGAGACAGATCCCTTCCTCATACGAGCAGTACTTC
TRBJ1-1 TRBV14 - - CASSPYTTGKNTEAFF TGTGCCAGCAGCCCGTATACCACAGGGAAGAACACTGAAGCTTTCTTT
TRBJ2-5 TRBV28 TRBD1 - CASSTRWDREETQYF TGTGCCAGCAGCACAAGGTGGGACAGGGAAGAGACCCAGTACTTC